This TCR beta chain derives from a study of blood T cell repertoires in COVID-19. On the study more broadly: Samples came from the United States, Italy and Spain, spanning acute and convalescent COVID-19. T cells, B-cell-depleted T cells, or PBMCs supplied cDNA or gDNA.

The CDR3 runs 13 residues. Deletions cut 3 bases from V and 8 bases from J, with 14 bases between. Per germline, CDR1 SGDLS and CDR2 YYNGEE. Seattle enrolled patients during active infection and tracked them longitudinally. As originally analysed: Amplification of reference gene primers provided the estimated nucleated cell counts. Generated by immunoSEQ multiplex PCR, the TCRdb table keeps only in-frame clones and is missing some. V and J calls and clone size are given by that table; D and trimming were obtained from the DNA. The table has 100,000 or so clones, about nine tenths seen once. The sample comprised peripheral blood. This receptor was obtained from a woman between 45 and 65 years old with COVID-19, enrolled during active disease. The chain is built from TRBV9 and TRBJ1-2, with a tentative D call TRBD1 (6 bases). CDR3 in amino acids: CASSATQGDGYTF. CDR3 in DNA: TGTGCCAGCAGCGCTACACAGGGAGACGGCTACACCTTC.